Listed below are T cell receptor beta chains from one sample, sequenced in a study of cytomegalovirus exposure and HLA in healthy donors. Generated by immunoSEQ multiplex PCR, the TCRdb table keeps only in-frame clones and is missing some. The table includes roughly 100,000 clones, approximately 86% detected once. Sequencing was carried out using PBMCs. These receptors all stem from a man between 18 and 29 years old in good health and CMV-seronegative. The CDR3 runs from the conserved cysteine through the conserved F or W. The D gene is left open where the match is weak. The size field is filled for only some rows; it gives once, few, many or a size class.

j_call v_call clone_size d_call cdr3_aa cdr3_nt
TRBJ1-1 TRBV20-1 NA NA CTPGNTEAFF TGCACTCCGGGGAACACTGAAGCTTTCTTT
TRBJ2-1 TRBV19 NA TRBD2 CASRPGGGRDNEQFF TGTGCCAGCAGGCCGGGTGGCGGGAGGGACAATGAGCAGTTCTTC
TRBJ2-5 TRBV7-6 NA TRBD1 CASSLAGTAEETQYF TGTGCCAGCAGCTTAGCCGGGACAGCTGAAGAGACCCAGTACTTC
TRBJ2-1 TRBV7-3 once NA CASSYKRRSSYNEQFF TGTGCCAGCAGCTATAAGCGGAGGAGCTCCTACAATGAGCAGTTCTTC
TRBJ2-7 TRBV5-8 once NA CASNRYYEQYF TGTGCCAGCAATCGTTACTACGAGCAGTACTTC
TRBJ1-4 TRBV19 few NA CASSIKDGLSTNEKLFF TGTGCCAGTAGTATCAAGGACGGACTATCAACTAATGAAAAACTGTTTTTT
TRBJ1-4 TRBV6-5 few TRBD1 CASSYLGTGGEKLFF TGTGCCAGCAGTTACCTCGGGACAGGGGGTGAAAAACTGTTTTTT
TRBJ2-3 TRBV27 NA TRBD2 CASSRLADTDTQYF TGTGCCAGCAGTCGACTAGCGGACACAGATACGCAGTATTTT
TRBJ2-7 TRBV7-3 NA TRBD1 CASSLTGTGTYEQYF TGTGCCAGCAGCTTAACGGGGACAGGGACCTACGAGCAGTACTTC
TRBJ2-3 TRBV5-8 NA NA CASKSSFSTDTQYF TGTGCCAGCAAAAGCTCTTTTAGCACAGATACGCAGTATTTT
TRBJ1-3 TRBV7-9 NA TRBD1 CASSFGLQGAGNTIYF TGTGCCAGCAGCTTTGGACTACAGGGGGCTGGAAACACCATATATTTT
TRBJ2-1 TRBV28 NA TRBD2 CASSPIAGDYNEQFF TGTGCCAGCAGTCCGATAGCGGGAGACTATAATGAGCAGTTCTTC
TRBJ2-5 TRBV5-4 NA TRBD2 CASSYLGLAGGETQYF TGTGCCAGCAGCTATCTAGGACTAGCGGGAGGAGAGACCCAGTACTTC
TRBJ1-2 TRBV5-1 NA TRBD1 CASSLHAGGSNLYGYTF TGCGCCAGCAGCTTGCATGCAGGGGGATCCAATCTCTATGGCTACACCTTC
TRBJ2-6 TRBV4-2 few TRBD1 CASSPARSGGSGANVLTF TGTGCCAGCAGCCCCGCCCGGTCAGGGGGCAGTGGGGCCAACGTCCTGACTTTC
TRBJ2-1 TRBV19 NA TRBD2 CASSQGLAGPNDNEQFF TGTGCCAGTAGTCAGGGACTAGCGGGACCTAATGACAATGAGCAGTTCTTC
TRBJ1-2 TRBV19 few NA CASSRASPRDIEGYTF TGTGCCAGTAGCCGAGCTTCACCCCGGGACATAGAAGGCTACACCTTC
TRBJ2-2 TRBV15 once TRBD1 CATSRSRQGALGELFF TGTGCCACCAGCAGATCTAGACAGGGGGCTTTAGGGGAGCTGTTTTTT
TRBJ2-6 TRBV7-9 NA TRBD2 CASSPGTSGSAGANVLTF TGTGCCAGCAGCCCCGGGACTAGCGGGAGCGCTGGGGCCAACGTCCTGACTTTC
TRBJ2-7 TRBV29-1 NA TRBD2 CSVEGLAGVYEQYF TGCAGCGTTGAAGGATTAGCGGGGGTCTACGAGCAGTACTTC
TRBJ2-5 TRBV7-9 NA NA CASSLARYQETQYF TGTGCCAGCAGCTTAGCGCGGTACCAAGAGACCCAGTACTTC
TRBJ2-2 TRBV6-6 NA NA CASKPQAANTGELFF TGTGCCAGCAAACCACAGGCTGCGAACACCGGGGAGCTGTTTTTT
TRBJ1-3 TRBV30 NA NA CAWSAGLGRNTIYF TGTGCCTGGAGTGCCGGTCTAGGTAGAAACACCATATATTTT
TRBJ1-1 TRBV11-2 NA TRBD1 CASSPPGQNTEAFF TGTGCCAGCAGCCCCCCGGGACAGAATACTGAAGCTTTCTTT
TRBJ2-1 TRBV6-4 few TRBD2 CASALGTSGADNEQFF TGTGCCAGCGCTTTGGGGACTAGCGGGGCGGATAATGAGCAGTTCTTC
TRBJ1-1 TRBV11-3 NA NA CASSFRTLDGKGNTEAFF TGTGCCAGCAGCTTCCGAACGTTAGACGGGAAGGGGAACACTGAAGCTTTCTTT
TRBJ1-5 TRBV25-1 many NA CASSELDNQVKHF TGTGCCAGCAGTGAATTAGACAATCAAGTTAAGCATTTT
TRBJ1-3 TRBV11-2 NA NA CASSSNPAAWQGPGNTIYF TGTGCCAGCAGCTCAAACCCCGCCGCATGGCAGGGCCCTGGAAACACCATATATTTT
TRBJ1-1 TRBV28 NA NA CASSLLQGEAFF TGTGCCAGCAGTTTATTGCAGGGGGAAGCTTTCTTT
TRBJ1-1 TRBV6-1 few NA CASRQGTVNTEAFF TGTGCCAGCCGTCAGGGCACGGTGAACACTGAAGCTTTCTTT
TRBJ1-1 TRBV29-1 NA NA CSAHRQGEAFF TGCAGCGCCCATCGGCAGGGGGAAGCTTTCTTT
TRBJ2-7 TRBV7-9 NA TRBD1 CASSPQGAGEQYF TGTGCCAGCAGCCCCCAGGGGGCGGGCGAGCAGTACTTC
TRBJ1-1 TRBV28 NA TRBD1 CASSLWGTGGLLEAFF TGTGCCAGCAGTTTATGGGGGACAGGGGGGTTACTCGAAGCTTTCTTT
TRBJ2-2 TRBV30 NA NA CAWRLASGELFF TGTGCCTGGAGACTAGCATCCGGGGAGCTGTTTTTT
TRBJ2-1 TRBV5-5 once NA CASSLTGAGEQFF TGTGCCAGCAGCTTGACGGGAGCAGGTGAGCAGTTCTTC
TRBJ1-5 TRBV9 NA NA CASSVGGGGNQPQHF TGTGCCAGCAGCGTAGGGGGAGGAGGGAATCAGCCCCAGCATTTT
TRBJ2-7 TRBV5-1 NA TRBD2 CASSFSRAGALTSGRGEQYF TGCGCCAGCAGCTTCTCCCGCGCAGGGGCACTGACTAGCGGGAGAGGCGAGCAGTACTTC
TRBJ2-7 TRBV30 NA NA CAWSSGLYEQYF TGTGCCTGGAGTTCTGGACTATACGAGCAGTACTTC
TRBJ1-5 TRBV15 NA NA CATSRERQPNQPQHF TGTGCCACCAGCAGAGAGAGACAGCCCAATCAGCCCCAGCATTTT
TRBJ2-7 TRBV30 NA TRBD2 CALLAGLDEQYF TGTGCCTTACTAGCGGGACTCGACGAGCAGTACTTC
TRBJ2-3 TRBV5-8 once TRBD1 CASSQQGATDTQYF TGTGCCAGCAGCCAACAGGGGGCCACAGATACGCAGTATTTT
TRBJ2-1 TRBV7-2 NA TRBD2 CASSQGLANNEQFF TGTGCCAGCAGCCAAGGACTAGCGAACAATGAGCAGTTCTTC
TRBJ1-5 TRBV6-1 NA TRBD1 CASSLGQGYQPQHF TGTGCCAGCAGTTTGGGACAGGGCTATCAGCCCCAGCATTTT
TRBJ1-2 TRBV6-5 NA NA CASSYVRGDYGYTF TGTGCCAGCAGTTATGTCAGGGGAGACTATGGCTACACCTTC
TRBJ2-1 TRBV6-5 NA TRBD1 CASRPDRVSYNEQFF TGTGCCAGCAGACCGGACAGGGTTTCCTACAATGAGCAGTTCTTC
TRBJ2-7 TRBV6-4 NA TRBD2 CASSPLAGGPYEQYF TGTGCCAGCAGTCCACTAGCGGGAGGGCCCTACGAGCAGTACTTC
TRBJ2-5 TRBV5-1 many NA CASSSQETQYF TGCGCCAGCAGCTCTCAAGAGACCCAGTACTTC
TRBJ1-6 TRBV6-6 NA NA CASSYSLAGASPLHF TGTGCCAGCAGTTACTCTCTGGCAGGGGCTTCACCCCTCCACTTT
TRBJ2-7 TRBV4-3 NA TRBD1 CASSPDRESYEQYF TGCGCCAGCAGCCCGGACAGGGAGTCCTACGAGCAGTACTTC
TRBJ1-1 TRBV7-9 NA NA CSSSLERLPAFF TGTTCCAGCAGCTTAGAGCGGTTGCCGGCTTTCTTT
TRBJ1-5 TRBV2 NA TRBD1 CASSQDRAHQPQHF TGTGCCAGCAGTCAGGACAGGGCCCATCAGCCCCAGCATTTT
TRBJ2-4 TRBV23-1 NA NA CASKPGNPFSKAKNIQYF TGCGCCAGTAAACCGGGAAACCCCTTCTCTAAAGCCAAAAACATTCAGTACTTC
TRBJ2-1 TRBV7-8 NA TRBD2 CASSLLAGGVYNEQFF TGTGCCAGCAGCTTACTAGCGGGAGGGGTCTACAATGAGCAGTTCTTC
TRBJ1-1 TRBV11-3 NA NA CASSLGRGSTEAFF TGTGCCAGCAGCTTAGGGCGGGGGAGCACTGAAGCTTTCTTT
TRBJ1-6 TRBV4-3 NA TRBD1 CASSQGQAYNSPLHF TGCGCCAGCAGTCAAGGACAGGCCTATAATTCACCCCTCCACTTT